Detailed here is one TCR beta chain. Deletions cut 7 bases from V and 4 bases from J, with 31 bases between. The CDR3 is 18 residues long. In germline, CDR1 is SQVTM, CDR2 ANQGSEA. This sample stems from a study of blood T cells in healthy people across ages. Combining a sample-barcoded 5' primer with a J-beta primer mix, a second PCR ran for roughly 7 to 12 cycles. One entry per CDR3 protein results from TCRdb running MiXCR on the 5' RACE reads. The sample holds 1.5 million to 2 million distinct CDR3 sequences, approximately 39% seen once. V is TRBV29-1 and J is TRBJ1-2, with D maybe TRBD1 (6 bases). The sample was blood. This clonotype originated in a human donor in good health. The CDR3 protein is CSAGRTVKEGLFGYGYTF. CDR3 DNA: TGCAGCGCGGGCCGGACAGTCAAAGAGGGACTGTTTGGCTATGGCTACACCTTC.